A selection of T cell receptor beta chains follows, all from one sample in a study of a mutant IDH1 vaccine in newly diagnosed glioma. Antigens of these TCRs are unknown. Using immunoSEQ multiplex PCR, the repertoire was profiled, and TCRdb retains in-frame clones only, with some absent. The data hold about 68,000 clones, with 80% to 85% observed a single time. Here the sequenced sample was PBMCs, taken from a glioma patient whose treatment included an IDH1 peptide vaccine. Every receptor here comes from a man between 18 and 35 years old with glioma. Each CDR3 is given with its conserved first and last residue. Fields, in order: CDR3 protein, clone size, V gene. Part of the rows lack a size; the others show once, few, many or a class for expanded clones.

CDR3 protein: CAWTIRTSGRQETQYF; clone size: -; V gene: TRBV30
CDR3 protein: CATGTGSSYEQYF; clone size: -; V gene: TRBV10-3
CDR3 protein: CASWGTGLSGNTIYF; clone size: once; V gene: TRBV28
CDR3 protein: CAWGGELTVNEKLFF; clone size: -; V gene: TRBV30
CDR3 protein: CASSWTWNTEAFF; clone size: -; V gene: TRBV28
CDR3 protein: CASSLGHNNEQFF; clone size: -; V gene: TRBV7-7
CDR3 protein: CASSSRVTGQPQHF; clone size: -; V gene: TRBV28
CDR3 protein: CASSPSSSRYTEAFF; clone size: -; V gene: TRBV7-8
CDR3 protein: CASSQDPGGRDYGYTF; clone size: -; V gene: TRBV14
CDR3 protein: CASMGGAKTGELFF; clone size: -; V gene: TRBV2
CDR3 protein: CASSLAGVGNEQFF; clone size: -; V gene: TRBV27
CDR3 protein: CASSLASGGAVDTGELFF; clone size: -; V gene: TRBV7-9
CDR3 protein: CASSLDGTIPWGEKLFF; clone size: -; V gene: TRBV5-5
CDR3 protein: CASRSGLTDTQYF; clone size: -; V gene: TRBV27
CDR3 protein: CASSLFRASTDTQYF; clone size: -; V gene: TRBV27
CDR3 protein: CASSESGGASETQYF; clone size: -; V gene: TRBV6-4
CDR3 protein: CSVEWVGVGYGYTF; clone size: -; V gene: TRBV29-1
CDR3 protein: CASTEGVRRETQYF; clone size: -; V gene: TRBV6-5
CDR3 protein: CASSLTGDFYNEQFF; clone size: few; V gene: TRBV7-3
CDR3 protein: CASRWQPDEKLFF; clone size: -; V gene: TRBV7-9
CDR3 protein: CASSLTPGGAGAEAFF; clone size: once; V gene: TRBV7-3
CDR3 protein: CASSLPRTGLGYGYTF; clone size: -; V gene: TRBV5-4
CDR3 protein: CAREQDNTGELFF; clone size: -; V gene: TRBV7-9
CDR3 protein: CAISSQGNEQFF; clone size: -; V gene: TRBV10-3
CDR3 protein: CASQFSGNTIYF; clone size: -; V gene: TRBV6-1
CDR3 protein: CASSPLNVQQGLRYGYTF; clone size: -; V gene: TRBV18
CDR3 protein: CAWNQGAPSNYGYTF; clone size: -; V gene: TRBV30
CDR3 protein: CASSFSPGNSGNTIYF; clone size: -; V gene: TRBV7-2
CDR3 protein: CASRPASYTEAFF; clone size: -; V gene: TRBV6-5
CDR3 protein: CAKETGVAGELFF; clone size: -; V gene: TRBV9
CDR3 protein: CASSRTIDRGEQYF; clone size: -; V gene: TRBV7-9
CDR3 protein: CASSHTVGGRYNEQFF; clone size: -; V gene: TRBV5-1
CDR3 protein: CAWFKGYGYTF; clone size: few; V gene: TRBV30
CDR3 protein: CASSLVSGRLNTEAFF; clone size: -; V gene: TRBV11-2
CDR3 protein: CASIPGGARAFF; clone size: -; V gene: TRBV2
CDR3 protein: CASGNNYEQYF; clone size: -; V gene: TRBV10-2
CDR3 protein: CASSFTGNTDTQYF; clone size: -; V gene: TRBV5-4
CDR3 protein: CAISGDSYEQYF; clone size: -; V gene: TRBV10-3
CDR3 protein: CASSLAAGFYEQYF; clone size: -; V gene: TRBV27
CDR3 protein: CASSQPGTAGNTIYF; clone size: -; V gene: TRBV14
CDR3 protein: CASSSLPSPGYTF; clone size: few; V gene: TRBV6-5
CDR3 protein: CASSLLAGGTDTQYF; clone size: once; V gene: TRBV6-6
CDR3 protein: CASRTDGRNEKLFF; clone size: -; V gene: TRBV6-6
CDR3 protein: CASSQDHSSLNEKLFF; clone size: -; V gene: TRBV4-3
CDR3 protein: CARRDAYYNEQFF; clone size: once; V gene: TRBV7-2
CDR3 protein: CSVDEDRGADTQYF; clone size: -; V gene: TRBV29-1
CDR3 protein: CASSLVVSPYEQYF; clone size: -; V gene: TRBV5-1
CDR3 protein: CASSHGVGYTF; clone size: -; V gene: TRBV14
CDR3 protein: CASRSRGTQYF; clone size: -; V gene: TRBV19
CDR3 protein: CASSSGGAGREKLFF; clone size: -; V gene: TRBV13
CDR3 protein: CSAWHYNEQFF; clone size: -; V gene: TRBV20-1